This T cell receptor (beta chain) was captured by sequencing in a study of T cell responses to AZD1222 COVID-19 vaccine. Study details: Both about-4-week and about-12-week second-dose recipients were combined.

As to this clone: Its antigen is undetermined.

The table came from immunoSEQ multiplex PCR; TCRdb's copy has only in-frame clones and leaves some out. The sample has about 180,000 clones, around nine tenths seen once. General observations from the study: Two AZD1222 doses significantly raised spike-specific TCR breadth and depth over controls. Baseline testing showed seropositivity in only a handful of AZD1222 recipients. A reported finding is that nearly half of spike-specific TCRs target unmutated variant regions.

The sequencing used peripheral blood, collected on day 0 of AZD1222 vaccination. The source is an adult in good health.

CDR3 amino acids: CACLIAGGPSSYNEQFF. Written as DNA, the CDR3 is TGTGCCTGTCTTATAGCGGGAGGGCCCAGCTCCTACAATGAGCAGTTCTTC. J is TRBJ2-1 and V is TRBV30; 11 bases are shared with TRBD2. This CDR3 is 17 amino acids long. The junction had 10 bases not matched to a gene; V was cut back by 6 bases and J by 0 bases. Germline assignment: CDR1 GTSNPN and CDR2 SVGIG (reference sequence).